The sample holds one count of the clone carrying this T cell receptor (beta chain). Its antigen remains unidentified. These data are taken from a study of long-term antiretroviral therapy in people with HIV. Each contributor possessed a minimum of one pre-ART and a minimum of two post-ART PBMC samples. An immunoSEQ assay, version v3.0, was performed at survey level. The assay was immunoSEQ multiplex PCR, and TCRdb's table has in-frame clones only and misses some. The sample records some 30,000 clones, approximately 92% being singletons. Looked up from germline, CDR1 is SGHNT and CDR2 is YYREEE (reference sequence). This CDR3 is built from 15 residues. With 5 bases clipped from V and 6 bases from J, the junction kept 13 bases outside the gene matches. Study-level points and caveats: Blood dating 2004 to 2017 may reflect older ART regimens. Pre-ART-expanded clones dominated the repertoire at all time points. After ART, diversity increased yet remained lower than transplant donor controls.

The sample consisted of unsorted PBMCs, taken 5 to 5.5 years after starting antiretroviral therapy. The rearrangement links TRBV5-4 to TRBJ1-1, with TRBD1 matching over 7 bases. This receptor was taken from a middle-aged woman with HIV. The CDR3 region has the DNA TGTGCCAGCAGGGACGATGTAGGGGGCACGGCTGAAGCTTTCTTT. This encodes CASRDDVGGTAEAFF. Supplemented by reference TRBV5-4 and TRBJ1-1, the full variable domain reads ETGVTQSPTHLIKTRGQQVTLRCSSQSGHNTVSWYQQALGQGPQFIFQYYREEENGRGNFPPRFSGLQFPNYSSELNVNALELDDSALYLCASRDDVGGTAEAFFGQGTRLTVV.